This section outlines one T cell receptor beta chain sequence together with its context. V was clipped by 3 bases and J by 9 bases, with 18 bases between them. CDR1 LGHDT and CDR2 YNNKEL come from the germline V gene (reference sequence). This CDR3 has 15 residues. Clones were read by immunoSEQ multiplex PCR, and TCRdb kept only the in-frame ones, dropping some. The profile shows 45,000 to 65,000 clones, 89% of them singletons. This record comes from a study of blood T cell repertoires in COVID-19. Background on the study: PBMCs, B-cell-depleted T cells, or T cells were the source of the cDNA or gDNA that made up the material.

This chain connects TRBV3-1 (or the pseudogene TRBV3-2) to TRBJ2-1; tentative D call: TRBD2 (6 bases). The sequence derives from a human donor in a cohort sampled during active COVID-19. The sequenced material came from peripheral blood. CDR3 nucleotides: TGTGCCAGCAGCCATTCCCTGTATGGGGGGAGTGAGCAGTTCTTC. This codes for CASSHSLYGGSEQFF.